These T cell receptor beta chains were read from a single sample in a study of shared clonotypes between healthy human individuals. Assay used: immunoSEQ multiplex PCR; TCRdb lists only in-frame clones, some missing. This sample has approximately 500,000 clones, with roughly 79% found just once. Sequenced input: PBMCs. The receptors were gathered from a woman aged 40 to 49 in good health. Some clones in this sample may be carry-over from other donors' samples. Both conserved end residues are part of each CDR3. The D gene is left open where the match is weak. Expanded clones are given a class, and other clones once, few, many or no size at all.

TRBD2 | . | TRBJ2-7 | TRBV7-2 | TGTGCCAGCAGCCGTGCGGGACTAGCGGTTCCTAGGAGCTCCTACGAGCAGTACTTC | CASSRAGLAVPRSSYEQYF
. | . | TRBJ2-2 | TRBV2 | TGTGCCAGCAGTGTACAAAGTAGAACGAACACCGGGGAGCTGTTTTTT | CASSVQSRTNTGELFF
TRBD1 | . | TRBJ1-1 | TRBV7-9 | TGTGCCAGCAGCCCAGGGACAGCCCTTGCGGACACTGAAGCTTTCTTT | CASSPGTALADTEAFF
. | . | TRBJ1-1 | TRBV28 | TGTGCCAGCACCCCAGAGGCTGAAGCTTTCTTT | CASTPEAEAFF
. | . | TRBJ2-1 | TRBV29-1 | TGCAGCGTTCGGGCGCCGGGCTACAATGAGCAGTTCTTC | CSVRAPGYNEQFF
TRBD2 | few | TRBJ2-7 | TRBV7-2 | TGTGCCAGCAGCCCACGACCCGGGACTAGCGGGCTCGAGCAGTACTTC | CASSPRPGTSGLEQYF
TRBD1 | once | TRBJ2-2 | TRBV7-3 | TGTGCCAGCAGGGTGAACAGGGGGCACACCGGGGAGCTGTTTTTT | CASRVNRGHTGELFF
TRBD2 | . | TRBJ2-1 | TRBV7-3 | TGTGCCAGCAGCTCTCAACTAGCGGGAGACGAGCAGTTCTTC | CASSSQLAGDEQFF
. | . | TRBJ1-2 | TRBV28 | TGTGCCAGCAGTCCTCTTTTCTATGGCTACACCTTC | CASSPLFYGYTF
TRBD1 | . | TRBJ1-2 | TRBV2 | TGTGCCAGCAGTGAGGGACAGGGAGTCGCGGGCTGCACCTTC | CASSEGQGVAGCTF
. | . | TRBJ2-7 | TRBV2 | TGTGCCAGCAGTGCAGGGAACGAGCAGTACTTC | CASSAGNEQYF
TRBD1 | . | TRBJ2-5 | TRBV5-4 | TGTGCCAGCAGCCTCCAGGGGGCGGAGACCCAGTACTTC | CASSLQGAETQYF
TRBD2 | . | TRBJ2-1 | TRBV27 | TGTGCCAGCAGTTACTCCGGGACTAGCGGGAGAAGGCGGTTCTTC | CASSYSGTSGRRRFF
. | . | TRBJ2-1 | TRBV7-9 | TGTGCCAGCAGCTTCAACGACCGGGGGAGAGGGTTTTACAATGAGCAGTTCTTC | CASSFNDRGRGFYNEQFF